This TCR beta chain appears in the sequencing data of a study of CD8 T cells in ankylosing spondylitis. Study-wide findings and caveats: Disease-associated clones were reportedly significantly overrepresented in matched ankylosing spondylitis synovial fluid. Past research had described some motif variants in reactive arthritis synovial fluid and blood. Among TCR beta sequences, a motif of 7 to 9 highly homologous variants appeared characteristic of ankylosing spondylitis blood.

In this sample, this clonotype turned up many times. What it binds is unknown. Each CDR3 protein is one row after TCRdb ran MiXCR on the 5' RACE reads. The sample contains about 220,000 distinct CDR3 sequences, around 6.6% of which appear only once. Germline values: CDR1 MNHNS, CDR2 SASEGT. V dropped 5 bases and J dropped 0 bases, with 11 bases sitting between them. This CDR3 has 16 amino acids. The chain joins TRBV6-1 to TRBJ2-6; no definite D call. What was sequenced was blood, either unsorted or a sorted T cell fraction (not recorded which). The TCR comes from a male donor with ankylosing spondylitis. CDR3 bases: TGTGCCAGCAGTAGGACCCAAATCTCTGGGGCCAACGTCCTGACTTTC. Encoded protein: CASSRTQISGANVLTF.